This T cell receptor (beta chain) was obtained from a study of glioma-infiltrating T cells after dendritic cell vaccination. On the study more broadly: Dendritic cell vaccination trial patients had either newly diagnosed or recurrent glioblastoma.

Profiled with immunoSEQ multiplex PCR; TCRdb holds only in-frame clones, not every one. Of 100,000 or so clones listed, 90% are singletons. Time point in this sample: after dendritic cell vaccination, including at tumor progression/relapse. This CDR3 region has 14 residues. The germline V and J ends were trimmed by 4 bases and 4 bases, with 11 bases remaining between them. Germline CDR1 reads SGHRS; CDR2 reads YFSETQ. The sequence was obtained from a human donor with glioblastoma. The chain links TRBV5-1 to TRBJ1-4; weak D call: TRBD1 (6 bases). Specimen: blood, collected after dendritic cell vaccination. Here the CDR3 DNA reads TGCGCCAGCAGCAGCGGACAGCTTAATGAAAAACTGTTTTTT. Protein: CASSSGQLNEKLFF. Drawing the rest from reference TRBV5-1 and TRBJ1-4, the complete variable domain is KAGVTQTPRYLIKTRGQQVTLSCSPISGHRSVSWYQQTPGQGLQFLFEYFSETQRNKGNFPGRFSGRQFSNSRSEMNVSTLELGDSALYLCASSSGQLNEKLFFGSGTQLSVL.